Listed below are T cell receptor beta chains from one sample, sequenced in a study of human T cells and chemical hapten exposure. TCRdb re-derived calls from the RACE reads in MiXCR, one entry per CDR3 protein. Among around 300,000 distinct CDR3 sequences, about 7% were seen once, and the ten largest hold about 8%. The material was whole blood, obtained in connection with sensitization to the hapten diphenylcyclopropenone (DPC). The receptors here all came from a woman aged 18-29 years with alopecia areata. Some clones in this sample may be carry-over from other donors' samples. Both conserved end residues are part of each CDR3. The order of the fields is clone size, J gene, V gene, D gene, CDR3 protein, CDR3 DNA. A D gene is named only where the DNA matches it firmly. Clone size, where shown, is once, few, many, or a class for clones that have expanded.

>-|TRBJ2-3|TRBV12-5|TRBD2
CASGPLAGGLTDTQYF
TGTGCTAGTGGCCCGTTAGCGGGGGGGCTCACAGATACGCAGTATTTT
>-|TRBJ2-7|TRBV27|TRBD1
CASSPWTGRYEQYF
TGTGCCAGCAGTCCCTGGACAGGGAGGTACGAGCAGTACTTC
>many|TRBJ2-3|TRBV11-2|TRBD2
CASSPRPSGGPKDTQYF
TGTGCCAGCAGCCCCCGGCCTAGCGGGGGCCCCAAAGATACGCAGTATTTT
>few|TRBJ1-1|TRBV27|-
CASSDILNTEAFF
TGTGCCAGCAGCGATATACTGAACACTGAAGCTTTCTTT
>-|TRBJ2-5|TRBV10-3|-
CAISGTHQETQYF
TGTGCCATCAGTGGGACTCACCAAGAGACCCAGTACTTC
>many|TRBJ1-3|TRBV11-2|-
CASSPQRNTIYF
TGTGCCAGCAGCCCCCAGCGAAACACCATATATTTT
>-|TRBJ2-6|TRBV12-3/TRBV12-4|TRBD1
CAGGTGISGANVLTF
TGTGCCGGGGGGACAGGAATCTCTGGGGCCAACGTCCTGACTTTC
>many|TRBJ1-6|TRBV4-3|-
CASSQETGSYSPLHF
TGCGCCAGCAGCCAAGAGACAGGATCCTATTCACCCCTCCACTTT
>few|TRBJ2-1|TRBV20-1|TRBD2
CSARELAGHNEQFF
TGCAGTGCTAGAGAATTAGCGGGGCACAATGAGCAGTTCTTC
>many|TRBJ2-7|TRBV4-1|-
CASSQGVDSSYEQYF
TGCGCCAGCAGCCAAGGGGTAGACAGCTCCTACGAGCAGTACTTC
>few|TRBJ2-3|TRBV7-9|-
CASSSGTTDYTDTQYF
TGTGCCAGCAGCTCAGGGACAACAGACTACACAGATACGCAGTATTTT
>many|TRBJ2-1|TRBV12-3/TRBV12-4|-
CASSWPGLYNEQFF
TGTGCCAGCAGTTGGCCAGGACTTTACAATGAGCAGTTCTTC
>-|TRBJ2-5|TRBV9|TRBD2
CASSGRRGGPETQYF
TGTGCCAGCAGCGGACGGCGGGGGGGCCCGGAGACCCAGTACTTC
>many|TRBJ2-5|TRBV5-1|-
CASSPQGSERETQYF
TGCGCCAGCAGCCCCCAGGGGTCAGAACGAGAGACCCAGTACTTC
>once|TRBJ1-6|TRBV19|TRBD1
CASRPRDRGNSPLHF
TGTGCCAGTAGGCCAAGGGACAGGGGCAATTCACCCCTCCACTTT
>many|TRBJ2-6|TRBV5-1|-
CASSRLASGANVLTF
TGCGCCAGCAGTCGTCTAGCATCTGGGGCCAACGTCCTGACTTTC
>many|TRBJ2-3|TRBV2|TRBD2
CASRGLAGRDTDTQYF
TGTGCCAGTCGAGGGCTAGCGGGGAGGGACACAGATACGCAGTATTTT
>many|TRBJ2-4|TRBV7-2|TRBD1
CASSPGQGLAKNIQYF
TGTGCCAGCAGCCCCGGACAGGGCCTAGCCAAAAACATTCAGTACTTC
>-|TRBJ2-3|TRBV27|TRBD2
CASSLSAGGGTDTQYF
TGTGCCAGCAGTTTATCTGCGGGGGGAGGCACAGATACGCAGTATTTT
>many|TRBJ1-2|TRBV10-3|-
CAISGGPTNYGYTF
TGTGCCATCAGTGGGGGACCGACTAACTATGGCTACACCTTC
>few|TRBJ1-1|TRBV20-1|-
CSAGGGGGVEAFF
TGCAGTGCCGGCGGAGGGGGGGGAGTAGAAGCTTTCTTT
>many|TRBJ2-3|TRBV7-2|-
CASSFSSGTDTQYF
TGTGCCAGCAGCTTTAGTAGCGGCACAGATACGCAGTATTTT
>few|TRBJ2-3|TRBV6-4|TRBD2
CASSASGGAADTQYF
TGTGCCAGCAGTGCTAGCGGGGGGGCTGCAGATACGCAGTATTTT
>few|TRBJ2-2|TRBV7-2|TRBD1
CASSSPWTGKYTGELFF
TGTGCCAGCAGCTCCCCCTGGACAGGGAAGTACACCGGGGAGCTGTTTTTT
>many|TRBJ2-3|TRBV20-1|-
CSASTGVGTDTQYF
TGCAGTGCTAGCACGGGGGTCGGAACAGATACGCAGTATTTT
>few|TRBJ2-7|TRBV29-1|-
CSVEVGPYEQYF
TGCAGCGTTGAGGTCGGTCCCTACGAGCAGTACTTC
>-|TRBJ1-5|TRBV5-5|-
CASSLSRQPQHF
TGTGCCAGCAGCTTGTCGAGGCAGCCCCAGCATTTT
>-|TRBJ1-5|TRBV20-1|-
CSARGGRDGHSSNQPQHF
TGCAGTGCTAGAGGAGGCAGGGACGGCCACTCTAGCAATCAGCCCCAGCATTTT
>few|TRBJ1-5|TRBV7-2|-
CASSSHRGQPQHF
TGTGCCAGCAGCTCCCATCGGGGTCAGCCCCAGCATTTT
>many|TRBJ1-5|TRBV7-9|-
CASSRDSGNQPQHF
TGTGCCAGCAGCAGAGACAGTGGCAATCAGCCCCAGCATTTT
>few|TRBJ1-6|TRBV4-2|-
CASSQDNAGVGSPLHF
TGTGCCAGCAGCCAAGATAATGCAGGGGTGGGCTCACCCCTCCACTTT
>-|TRBJ1-1|TRBV7-3|-
CASSLTMGIEAFF
TGTGCCAGCAGCTTAACGATGGGGATTGAAGCTTTCTTT
>-|TRBJ1-1|TRBV18|TRBD1
CASSPDRESTEAFF
TGTGCCAGCTCACCAGACAGGGAGAGCACTGAAGCTTTCTTT
>few|TRBJ1-5|TRBV3-1|-
CASSQGQSNQPQHF
TGTGCCAGCAGCCAAGGACAGAGCAATCAGCCCCAGCATTTT
>-|TRBJ1-4|TRBV4-3|-
CASSQGAMRVGANEKLFF
TGCGCCAGCAGCCAGGGGGCCATGCGGGTAGGAGCTAATGAAAAACTGTTTTTT
>many|TRBJ1-5|TRBV28|-
CASTSLLAGEVSNQPQHF
TGTGCCAGCACCTCACTATTGGCGGGGGAAGTAAGCAATCAGCCCCAGCATTTT
>many|TRBJ1-4|TRBV15|TRBD1
CATGTGDHEKLFF
TGTGCCACCGGGACAGGGGACCATGAAAAACTGTTTTTT
>many|TRBJ1-5|TRBV20-1|TRBD1
CSASATGGIGQPQHF
TGCAGTGCTAGTGCCACAGGGGGCATCGGTCAGCCCCAGCATTTT
>many|TRBJ1-2|TRBV18|TRBD1
CASSPSPGQGSYGYTF
TGTGCCAGCTCACCCTCACCTGGACAGGGAAGCTATGGCTACACCTTC
>many|TRBJ2-3|TRBV28|-
CASSISDITDTQYF
TGTGCCAGCAGCATATCTGATATTACAGATACGCAGTATTTT
>many|TRBJ2-6|TRBV4-1|-
CASSQGPGANVLTF
TGCGCCAGCAGCCAAGGTCCTGGGGCCAACGTCCTGACTTTC
>-|TRBJ1-2|TRBV20-1|-
CSARELSGQGVAGYTF
TGCAGTGCTAGAGAGCTGTCTGGCCAGGGAGTGGCCGGCTACACCTTC
>-|TRBJ2-2|TRBV19|-
CASSIDLEFSGTGELFF
TGTGCCAGTAGTATAGATCTGGAGTTTTCGGGCACCGGGGAGCTGTTTTTT
>few|TRBJ2-3|TRBV12-5|-
CASGLSWSAGGDTQYF
TGTGCTAGTGGTTTGTCTTGGAGCGCCGGCGGAGATACGCAGTATTTT
>few|TRBJ2-1|TRBV27|-
CASSRDFLMSYNEQFF
TGTGCCAGCAGTAGGGACTTTCTAATGTCCTACAATGAGCAGTTCTTC